This T cell receptor (beta chain) was recorded in a study of CD8 T cells in Susac syndrome. RNA in amounts of roughly 0.5 to 1 ug was reverse transcribed with random hexamers. Amplification of TCR beta CDR3 across 54 Vbeta and 13 Jbeta was performed with immunoSEQ multiplex PCR. Using its own MiXCR run on the immunoSEQ multiplex PCR reads, TCRdb lists one record per CDR3 protein. The sample includes roughly 200,000 distinct CDR3 sequences, about 95% of them seen just once. Findings and caveats of the study: The CD4+ T cell repertoires in Susac syndrome were not clonally expanded.

A word on this clonotype: Its antigen remains unidentified.

The germline V and J ends were trimmed by 1 base and 6 bases, with 5 bases remaining between them. Looked up from germline, CDR1 is SGHNT and CDR2 is YYREEE (reference sequence). This CDR3 has 12 amino acids. The chain carries TRBV5-4 and TRBJ2-1, with D uncertain. The source material was CD4+ T cells from PBMCs. The clonotype comes from a human donor with Susac syndrome. As DNA, the CDR3 is TGTGCCAGCAGCTTGAACACCAATGAGCAGTTCTTC. This codes for CASSLNTNEQFF.